This is a list of T cell receptor beta chains from one sample in a study of control samples from healthy donors and cancer patients. Using immunoSEQ multiplex PCR, the repertoire was profiled, and TCRdb retains in-frame clones only, with some absent. This table has some 120,000 clones, around 87% appearing once. Sequences were obtained from PBMCs. These receptors were taken from a woman in her forties or fifties with colorectal cancer. CDR3s include the opening cysteine and the closing phenylalanine or tryptophan. D genes are given only for firm matches. Not all rows give a size; the values are once, few, many and, for expanded clones, a class.

abundance	d_gene	j_gene	v_gene	CDR3nt	CDR3aa
.	.	TRBJ1-1	TRBV12-3/TRBV12-4	TGTGCCAGCAGTTTAAGGGAGGGAGCGGCTTTCTTT	CASSLREGAAFF
.	.	TRBJ2-7	TRBV2	TGTGCCAGCAGTGGCCAAGACGAGCAGTACTTC	CASSGQDEQYF
.	.	TRBJ1-1	TRBV9	TGTGCCAGCAGCCCACAGGGATCTGTGGACACTGAAGCTTTCTTT	CASSPQGSVDTEAFF
.	.	TRBJ1-1	TRBV5-6	TGTGCCAGCAGCTATCAGATAGTGACCCTTGAAGCTTTCTTT	CASSYQIVTLEAFF
.	.	TRBJ1-6	TRBV11-1	TGTGCCAGCAGCCTAGGCTTGGGGGCCGGTTCACCCCTCCACTTT	CASSLGLGAGSPLHF
.	TRBD1	TRBJ2-7	TRBV5-1	TGCGCCAGCAGCTTGGAACAGGGGAAGGACGAGCAGTACTTC	CASSLEQGKDEQYF
.	.	TRBJ2-5	TRBV10-3	TGTGCCATCCGGGGGTCAGGGGGACAAGAGACCCAGTACTTC	CAIRGSGGQETQYF
.	TRBD2	TRBJ2-3	TRBV5-1	TGCGCCAGCAGCTCGGCAACTAGCGGAAGCACAGATACGCAGTATTTT	CASSSATSGSTDTQYF
.	.	TRBJ2-7	TRBV6-5	TGTGCCAGCAGTTATAGGGGAAATTCCTACGAGCAGTACTTC	CASSYRGNSYEQYF
.	.	TRBJ2-1	TRBV2	TGTGCCAGCAGTGAAGCGCTTCGGGCTGAGCAGTTCTTC	CASSEALRAEQFF
.	.	TRBJ2-7	TRBV7-9	TGTGCCAGCAGCTTAGGCGGGACAGAACACGAGCAGTACTTC	CASSLGGTEHEQYF
once	.	TRBJ1-4	TRBV28	TGTGCCACCTCCGGGGGGGCACGAGAAAAACTGTTTTTT	CATSGGAREKLFF
.	TRBD1	TRBJ1-2	TRBV28	TGTGCCAGCAGTTTGGCGGACAGGGGAAATGGCTACACCTTC	CASSLADRGNGYTF
.	.	TRBJ1-2	TRBV2	TGTGCCAGCAGTGAATCCGGGGATGGCTACACCTTC	CASSESGDGYTF
.	TRBD1	TRBJ1-3	TRBV19	TGTGCCAGTAGTACCCCAGGGGGCACTGGAAACACCATATATTTT	CASSTPGGTGNTIYF
.	.	TRBJ1-2	TRBV19	TGTGCCAGTAAGGCAGGGAGGATTAACTATGGCTACACCTTC	CASKAGRINYGYTF
.	.	TRBJ1-1	TRBV5-1	TGCGCCAGCAGCCCCGATGGCAGGGGCTACCAAGCTTTCTTT	CASSPDGRGYQAFF
.	TRBD1	TRBJ1-6	TRBV19	TGTGCCAGTAGTACCGGACAGGGGAGGAATTCACCCCTCCACTTT	CASSTGQGRNSPLHF
.	.	TRBJ2-7	TRBV7-9	TGTGCCAGCAGCCTAGGGTACTACGAGCAGTACTTC	CASSLGYYEQYF
.	.	TRBJ1-6	TRBV7-2	TGTGCCAGCAGCTTAGTTCTTATTAATTCACCCCTCCACTTT	CASSLVLINSPLHF
.	.	TRBJ2-2	TRBV10-1	TGCGCCAGCAGTGACCAACGGGAGTTCACCGGGGAGCTGTTTTTT	CASSDQREFTGELFF
.	.	TRBJ2-5	TRBV11-1	TGTGCCAGCAGCCCCAGGCGGGGACAAGAGACCCAGTACTTC	CASSPRRGQETQYF
.	.	TRBJ2-3	TRBV9	TGTGCCAGCAGCTCCAGGGGAACAGATACGCAGTATTTT	CASSSRGTDTQYF
few	.	TRBJ2-7	TRBV6-6	TGTGCCAGCAGTTACGCAGGGTGGACGGCCGAGCAGTACTTC	CASSYAGWTAEQYF
.	.	TRBJ2-6	TRBV9	TGTGCCAGCAGCGTATCTGGGGCCAACGTCCTGACTTTC	CASSVSGANVLTF
.	.	TRBJ2-7	TRBV6-2/TRBV6-3	TGTGCCAGCAGTTACACGTCCATTTACCCTGGCGAGCAGTACTTC	CASSYTSIYPGEQYF
.	TRBD1	TRBJ2-5	TRBV7-9	TGTGCCAGCAGCTTAGGGGGACAGGTCCAAGAGACCCAGTACTTC	CASSLGGQVQETQYF
.	TRBD2	TRBJ2-5	TRBV15	TGTGCCACCAGCATAGCGGGGCGGCAAGAGACCCAGTACTTC	CATSIAGRQETQYF
.	.	TRBJ1-5	TRBV19	TGTGCCAGTAGTGGAGGACAGAACAATCAGCCCCAGCATTTT	CASSGGQNNQPQHF
.	.	TRBJ1-1	TRBV27	TGTGCCAGCAGTCCCGGGGGGCCCACTGAAGCTTTCTTT	CASSPGGPTEAFF
.	.	TRBJ1-4	TRBV9	TGTGCCAGCAGCGTAGCCCGTTTTGGCGGGGCAAGAAGTGATAATGAAAAACTGTTTTTT	CASSVARFGGARSDNEKLFF
.	TRBD1	TRBJ1-1	TRBV5-4	TGTGCCAGCAGCCACTCAGGGGGAATGAACACTGAAGCTTTCTTT	CASSHSGGMNTEAFF
few	.	TRBJ1-5	TRBV24-1	TGTGCCACCAGTGATCCCTCCGACCGGGACAATCAGCCCCAGCATTTT	CATSDPSDRDNQPQHF
.	.	TRBJ2-1	TRBV27	TGTGCCAGCAGTAGCGGGCTAAGCTCCTACAATGAGCAGTTCTTC	CASSSGLSSYNEQFF